Following are 20 T cell receptor beta chains from one sample sequenced in a study of T cell changes during pregnancy in multiple sclerosis. Only in-frame clones appear in the TCRdb table, and some are missing; sequencing was by immunoSEQ multiplex PCR. Of fewer than 45,000 clones listed, 85% to 95% are singletons. The source material was CD4+ T cells from peripheral blood mononuclear cells, sampled in the third trimester of pregnancy. These receptors all come from a female donor with multiple sclerosis, enrolled in a pregnancy study.

This sequence joins TRBV2 and TRBJ1-2; possibly TRBD1 for D (6 bases). In germline, CDR1 is SNHLY, CDR2 FYNNEI. Trimming stripped 0 bases from V and 8 bases from J, with 13 bases between. The length of the CDR3 is 14 residues. In DNA, the CDR3 is TGTGCCAGCAGTGAAGCGCTTCAGGGGCTCGGCTACACCTTC. Its protein is CASSEALQGLGYTF.

This chain uses TRBV19 with TRBJ2-1, with TRBD1 as a possible D gene (7 bases). The length of the CDR3 is 16 residues. The V end was cut by 9 bases, the J end by 5 bases, with 23 bases between. Germline V lookup: CDR1 LNHDA, CDR2 SQIVND (reference sequence). The CDR3 region has the DNA TGTGCCAGGTGGGGGGAACTAGACAGGGTGAACAATGAGCAGTTCTTC. This gives the protein CARWGELDRVNNEQFF. Based on the CDR3 plus reference TRBV19 and TRBJ2-1, the full variable domain is DGGITQSPKYLFRKEGQNVTLSCEQNLNHDAMYWYRQDPGQGLRLIYYSQIVNDFQKGDIAEGYSVSREKKESFPLTVTSAQKNPTAFYLCARWGELDRVNNEQFFGPGTRLTVL.

The DNA of the CDR3 is TGTGCCAGCTCACCCAACAATGAGCAGTTCTTC. This sequence encodes CASSPNNEQFF. The rearrangement links TRBV18 to TRBJ2-1; D not resolved. Germline CDR1 is KGHSH and CDR2 is LQKENI. The CDR3 totals 11 residues. Deletions cut 3 bases from V and 5 bases from J, with 2 bases between.

The rearrangement joins TRBV5-4 to TRBJ2-7; no definite D call. Germline CDR1 SGHNT, CDR2 YYREEE (reference sequence). Trimming removed 0 bases from V and 0 bases from J, with 10 bases in between. The CDR3 is 15 residues long. In DNA form, the CDR3 reads TGTGCCAGCAGCTTGGGACTTATGAGCTCCTACGAGCAGTACTTC. Protein product: CASSLGLMSSYEQYF.

The V call is TRBV7-6, the J call TRBJ2-5; 15 bases are a match to TRBD2. Germline values: CDR1 SGHVS, CDR2 FNYEAQ. There are 17 residues in the CDR3. V trimming: 5 bases; J trimming: 5 bases; junction bases outside the gene matches: 9. This CDR3 reads CASSLGLAGGPSETQYF. In nucleotides, the CDR3 is TGTGCCAGCAGCCTAGGACTAGCGGGGGGGCCCAGTGAGACCCAGTACTTC.

The gene calls are TRBV29-1 and TRBJ1-2; no clear D. This CDR3 has 11 amino acids. Trimming pared 5 bases from V and 4 bases from J, leaving 8 bases between. From germline, CDR1 is SQVTM and CDR2 ANQGSEA. The CDR3 reads CSVTDGYGYTF. As DNA, the CDR3 is TGCAGCGTTACAGATGGCTATGGCTACACCTTC.

The chain carries TRBV5-1 and TRBJ2-5, with a tentative D call TRBD2 (6 bases). Trimming took 0 bases from V and 1 from J, leaving 7 bases between them. CDR1 is SGHRS, CDR2 YFSETQ, per germline. CDR3 length equals 14 residues. The CDR3 nucleotides read TGCGCCAGCAGCTTGGGCGGGGTCCAAGAGACCCAGTACTTC. This codes for CASSLGGVQETQYF.

The genes are TRBV6-5 and TRBJ2-7; D is possibly TRBD1 (5 bases). The germline V and J ends were trimmed by 0 bases and 6 bases, with 12 bases remaining between them. Germline V CDR1 and CDR2: MNHEY, SVGAGI. The CDR3 loop spans 14 amino acids. The CDR3 reads CASSYSKGQGEQYF. The CDR3, as DNA: TGTGCCAGCAGTTACTCGAAGGGGCAGGGCGAGCAGTACTTC.

The chain links TRBV4-1 to TRBJ2-2, with D hard to call. The CDR3 spans 17 residues. Between the trimmed V and J ends, which lost 3 bases and 4 bases, there was a span of 18 bases. Germline loops: CDR1 MGHRA, CDR2 YSYEKL. The CDR3 DNA sequence: TGCGCCAGCAGCCATATAGGAGAAACCCCTCGCACCGGGGAGCTGTTTTTT. It codes for CASSHIGETPRTGELFF.

This sequence joins TRBV18 and TRBJ2-7, with a tentative D call TRBD1 (6 bases). Per the germline V gene, CDR1 is KGHSH and CDR2 is LQKENI. Trimming pared 4 bases from V and 2 bases from J, leaving 9 bases between. This CDR3 region has 13 residues. CDR3 sequence reads: CASSQGEPYEQYF. CDR3 nucleotides: TGTGCCAGCTCACAGGGGGAGCCCTACGAGCAGTACTTC.

The J gene is TRBJ1-5, the V gene TRBV7-2; TRBD1 agrees at 7 bases. Germline V CDR1 and CDR2: SGHTA, FQGNSA. The CDR3 contains 13 residues. V lost 5 bases and J lost 7; bases outside the gene matches: 5. CDR3 amino acids: CASSVRGQQPQHF. CDR3 in DNA: TGTGCCAGCAGCGTCAGGGGACAGCAGCCCCAGCATTTT.

This clone was recorded once. The DNA of the CDR3 is TGTGCCAGCAGCTTGCGGCTCGAGGGGGCATATGGCTACACCTTC. As protein: CASSLRLEGAYGYTF. The chain carries TRBV5-4 and TRBJ1-2, with 7 bases aligning to TRBD1. CDR3 length: 15 amino acids. Germline assignment: CDR1 SGHNT and CDR2 YYREEE (reference sequence). Trimming cost V 1 base and J 5 bases; bases outside gene matches: 8. Drawing the rest from reference TRBV5-4 and TRBJ1-2, the complete variable domain is ETGVTQSPTHLIKTRGQQVTLRCSSQSGHNTVSWYQQALGQGPQFIFQYYREEENGRGNFPPRFSGLQFPNYSSELNVNALELDDSALYLCASSLRLEGAYGYTFGSGTRLTVV.

V gene TRBV10-1 combines with J gene TRBJ2-7, with a possible D match to TRBD1 (6 bases). The germline V and J ends were trimmed by 2 bases and 9 bases, with 26 bases remaining between them. CDR1 WNHNN and CDR2 SYGVQD come from the germline V gene (reference sequence). This CDR3 is 17 amino acids long. The CDR3 here is CASSEGFPSNSDRTQYF. CDR3 nucleotides: TGCGCCAGCAGTGAGGGCTTTCCCTCGAATTCTGACAGGACGCAGTACTTC.

V usage is TRBV5-1 and J usage is TRBJ2-1; 9 bases map to TRBD2. The germline CDR1 and CDR2 sequences are SGHRS and YFSETQ. The CDR3 loop spans 16 amino acids. The junction had 8 bases not matched to a gene; V was cut back by 4 bases and J by 3 bases. CDR3 loop: CASSAGGGTYYNEQFF. The CDR3 coding sequence is TGCGCCAGCAGCGCGGGAGGGGGCACCTACTACAATGAGCAGTTCTTC.

The rearrangement links TRBV18 to TRBJ2-3; perhaps TRBD2 as D (6 bases). Trimming left V 3 bases short and J 4 bases short, with 14 bases between. This CDR3 comprises 15 residues. The germline gives CDR1 KGHSH, CDR2 LQKENI. The CDR3 protein is CASSPAGGRPDTQYF. The CDR3 region has the DNA TGTGCCAGCTCACCGGCCGGAGGGAGGCCAGATACGCAGTATTTT.

V gene TRBV29-1 combines with J gene TRBJ2-1; the match to TRBD1 covers 9 bases. The CDR3 runs 14 residues. The trim removed 7 bases at V and 9 bases at J, leaving 13 bases unmatched. The germline gives CDR1 SQVTM, CDR2 ANQGSEA. CDR3 DNA sequence: TGCAGCGCCCCCGAGGACAGGGGAGTGAGTGAGCAGTTCTTC. It yields the protein CSAPEDRGVSEQFF.

J is TRBJ2-7 and V is TRBV7-8; D not resolved. Germline V gene sequence: CDR1 SGHVS, CDR2 FQNEAQ. The V and J ends lost 0 bases and 3 bases respectively, with 6 bases between them. The CDR3 has 13 residues. The chain's CDR3 is CASSLARIYEQYF. For the CDR3, the DNA is TGTGCCAGCAGCTTAGCGCGGATCTACGAGCAGTACTTC.

The rearrangement joins TRBV10-2 to TRBJ1-6; 7 nucleotides align to TRBD1. The CDR3 covers 14 residues. CDR1 WSHSY and CDR2 SAAADI come from the germline V gene. J was trimmed by 9 bases and V by 7 bases; bases with no gene match: 9. CDR3 in amino acids: CASTQGQPFSPLHF. The CDR3 DNA sequence: TGCGCCAGCACCCAGGGACAGCCCTTTTCACCCCTCCACTTT.

The rearrangement links TRBV29-1 to TRBJ1-2; 8 bases align to TRBD1. Trimming at V came to 4 bases and at J to 4 bases, leaving 8 bases not matched to a gene. CDR1 is SQVTM and CDR2 is ANQGSEA in the germline V gene. The CDR3 is 14 amino acids. CDR3 coding DNA: TGCAGCGTTGCCCTAAGGACAGGGCCCTATGGCTACACCTTC. This sequence encodes CSVALRTGPYGYTF.

Here the CDR3 DNA reads TGTGCCAGTACCAGGGGACCTCGGGAGACCCAGTACTTC. It codes for CASTRGPRETQYF. This chain connects TRBV19 to TRBJ2-5; D may be TRBD1 (6 bases). Germline CDR1 and CDR2: LNHDA and SQIVND (reference sequence). The CDR3 sequence is 13 residues long. V was clipped by 7 bases and J by 5 bases, with 14 bases between them.